This T cell receptor beta chain originates from a study of cytomegalovirus exposure and HLA in healthy donors. Study observations and caveats: A later analysis found TCR association rates differed by HLA locus, highest for DRB1 and lowest for HLA-C. Rarity marked most TCR sequences, yet some public TCRs occurred in many donors.

PCR primers comprised 60 Vbeta and 13 Jbeta primers. As handled by the study authors: There were around 80 million unique TCR beta chains by a later count, and around 10 million of them were shared. Assay used: immunoSEQ multiplex PCR; TCRdb lists only in-frame clones, some missing. The V and J calls and clone size were taken over from that table, and D and trimming were inferred from the DNA. The data contain around 140,000 clones, about 76% of them singletons. About this clone: Antigen specificity is unknown.

The ends were cut back, 3 bases at V and 0 bases at J, with 8 bases in the middle. CDR1 and CDR2 from the germline V gene are GTSNPN and SVGIG (reference sequence). CDR3 length equals 14 residues. What was sequenced was PBMCs. This chain connects TRBV30 to TRBJ1-4; D is unclear. The TCR was taken from a woman in her 40s in good health and CMV-seronegative. The CDR3 bases are TGTGCCTGGAGGACTGCGGCAACTAATGAAAAACTGTTTTTT. Its translation is CAWRTAATNEKLFF.